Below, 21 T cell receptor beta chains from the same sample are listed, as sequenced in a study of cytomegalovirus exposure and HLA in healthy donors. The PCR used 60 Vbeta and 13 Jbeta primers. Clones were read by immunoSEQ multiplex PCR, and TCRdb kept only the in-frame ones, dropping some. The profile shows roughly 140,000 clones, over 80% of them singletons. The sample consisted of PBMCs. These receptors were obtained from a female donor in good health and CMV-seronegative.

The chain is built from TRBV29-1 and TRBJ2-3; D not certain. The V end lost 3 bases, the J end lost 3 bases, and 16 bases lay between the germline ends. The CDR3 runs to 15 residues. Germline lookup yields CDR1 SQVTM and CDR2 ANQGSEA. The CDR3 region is CSVDGTHYQTDTQYF. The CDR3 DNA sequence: TGCAGCGTTGACGGAACCCACTATCAGACAGATACGCAGTATTTT.

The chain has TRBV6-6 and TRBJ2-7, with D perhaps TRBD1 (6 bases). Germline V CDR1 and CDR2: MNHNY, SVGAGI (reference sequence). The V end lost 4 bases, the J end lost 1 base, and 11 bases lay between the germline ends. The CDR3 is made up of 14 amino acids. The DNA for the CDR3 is TGTGCCAGCAGTTCCGTACAGGGTTCCTACGAGCAGTACTTC. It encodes CASSSVQGSYEQYF.

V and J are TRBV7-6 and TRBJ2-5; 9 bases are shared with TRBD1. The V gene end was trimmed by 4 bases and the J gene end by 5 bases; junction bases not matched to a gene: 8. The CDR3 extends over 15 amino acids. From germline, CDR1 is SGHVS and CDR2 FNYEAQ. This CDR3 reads CASSSTGGEGETQYF. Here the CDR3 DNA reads TGTGCCAGCAGCTCGACAGGGGGGGAGGGTGAGACCCAGTACTTC.

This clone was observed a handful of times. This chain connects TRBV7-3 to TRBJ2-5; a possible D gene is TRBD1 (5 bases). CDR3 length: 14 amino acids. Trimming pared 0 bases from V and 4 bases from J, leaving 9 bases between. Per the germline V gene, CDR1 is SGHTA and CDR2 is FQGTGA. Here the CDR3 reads CASSLTPQGETQYF. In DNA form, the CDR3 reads TGTGCCAGCAGCTTAACGCCCCAGGGAGAGACCCAGTACTTC.

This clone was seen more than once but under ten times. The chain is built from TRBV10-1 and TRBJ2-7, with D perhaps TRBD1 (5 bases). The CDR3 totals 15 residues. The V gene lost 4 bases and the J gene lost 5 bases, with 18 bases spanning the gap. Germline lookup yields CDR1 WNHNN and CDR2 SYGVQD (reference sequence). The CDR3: CASSGPQGTEDEQYF. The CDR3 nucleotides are TGCGCCAGCAGTGGGCCTCAGGGCACCGAGGACGAGCAGTACTTC.

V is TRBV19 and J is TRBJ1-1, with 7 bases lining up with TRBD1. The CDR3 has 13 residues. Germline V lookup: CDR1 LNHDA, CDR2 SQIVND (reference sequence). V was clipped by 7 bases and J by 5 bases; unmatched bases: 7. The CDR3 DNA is TGTGCCAGTAACAGGGGCGGAGGAACTGAAGCTTTCTTT. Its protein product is CASNRGGGTEAFF.

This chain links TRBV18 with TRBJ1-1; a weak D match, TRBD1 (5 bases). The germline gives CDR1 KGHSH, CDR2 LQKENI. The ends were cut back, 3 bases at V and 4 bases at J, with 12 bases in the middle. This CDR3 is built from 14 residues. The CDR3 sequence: CASSPTGERTEAFF. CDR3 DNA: TGTGCCAGCTCACCTACGGGGGAGCGCACTGAAGCTTTCTTT.

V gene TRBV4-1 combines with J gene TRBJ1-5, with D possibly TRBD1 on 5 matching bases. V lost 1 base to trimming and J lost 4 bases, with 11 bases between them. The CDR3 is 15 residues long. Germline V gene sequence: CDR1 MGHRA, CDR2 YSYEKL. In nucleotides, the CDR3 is TGCGCCAGCAGCCAAGGGGGGAGGGGAAATCAGCCCCAGCATTTT. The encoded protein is CASSQGGRGNQPQHF.

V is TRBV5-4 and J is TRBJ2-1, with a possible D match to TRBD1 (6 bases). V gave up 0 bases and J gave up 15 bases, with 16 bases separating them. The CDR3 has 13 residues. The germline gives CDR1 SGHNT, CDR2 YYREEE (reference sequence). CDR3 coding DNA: TGTGCCAGCAGCTTGGCCCAGGGGCTACTACTGTTCTTC. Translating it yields CASSLAQGLLLFF.

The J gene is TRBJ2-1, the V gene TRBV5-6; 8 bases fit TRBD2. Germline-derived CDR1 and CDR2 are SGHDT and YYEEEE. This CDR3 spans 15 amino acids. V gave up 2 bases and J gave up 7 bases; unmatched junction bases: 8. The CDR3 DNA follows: TGTGCCAGCAGCTTTCGAGCGGGAGAAGGAAATGAGCAGTTCTTC. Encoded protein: CASSFRAGEGNEQFF.

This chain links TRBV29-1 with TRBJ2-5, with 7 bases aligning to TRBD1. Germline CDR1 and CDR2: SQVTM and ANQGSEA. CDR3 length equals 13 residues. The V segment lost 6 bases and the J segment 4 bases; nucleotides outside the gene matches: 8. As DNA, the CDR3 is TGCAGCGTCCCACAGGGGTTAACAGAGACCCAGTACTTC. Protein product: CSVPQGLTETQYF.

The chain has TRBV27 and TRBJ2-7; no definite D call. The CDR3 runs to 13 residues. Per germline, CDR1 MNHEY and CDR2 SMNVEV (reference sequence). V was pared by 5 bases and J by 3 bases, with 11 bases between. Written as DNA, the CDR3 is TGTGCCAGCAGTCCCGAACTCAACTACGAGCAGTACTTC. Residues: CASSPELNYEQYF.

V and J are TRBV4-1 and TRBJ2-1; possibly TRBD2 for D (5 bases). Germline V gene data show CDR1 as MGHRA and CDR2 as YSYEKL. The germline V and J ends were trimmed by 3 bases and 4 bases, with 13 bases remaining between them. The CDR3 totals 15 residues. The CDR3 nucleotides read TGCGCCAGCAGCCACCTCGACTATAGATACAATGAGCAGTTCTTC. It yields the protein CASSHLDYRYNEQFF.

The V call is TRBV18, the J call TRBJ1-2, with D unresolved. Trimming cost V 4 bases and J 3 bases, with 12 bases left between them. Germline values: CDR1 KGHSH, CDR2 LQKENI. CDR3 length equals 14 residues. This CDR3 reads CASSRGQEHYGYTF. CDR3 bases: TGTGCCAGCTCACGAGGGCAGGAACACTATGGCTACACCTTC. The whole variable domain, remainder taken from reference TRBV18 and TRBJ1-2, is NAGVMQNPRHLVRRRGQEARLRCSPMKGHSHVYWYRQLPEEGLKFMVYLQKENIIDESGMPKERFSAEFPKEGPSILRIQQVVRGDSAAYFCASSRGQEHYGYTFGSGTRLTVV.

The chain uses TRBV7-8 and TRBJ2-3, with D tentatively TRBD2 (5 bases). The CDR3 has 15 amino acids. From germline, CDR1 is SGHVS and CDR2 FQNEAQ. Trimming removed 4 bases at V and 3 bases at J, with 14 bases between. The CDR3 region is CASSSVARSTDTQYF. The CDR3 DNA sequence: TGTGCCAGCAGCTCAGTAGCGAGAAGTACAGATACGCAGTATTTT. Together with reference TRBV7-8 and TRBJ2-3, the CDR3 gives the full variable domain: GAGVSQSPRYKVAKRGQDVALRCDPISGHVSLFWYQQALGQGPEFLTYFQNEAQLDKSGLPSDRFFAERPEGSVSTLKIQRTQQEDSAVYLCASSSVARSTDTQYFGPGTRLTVL.

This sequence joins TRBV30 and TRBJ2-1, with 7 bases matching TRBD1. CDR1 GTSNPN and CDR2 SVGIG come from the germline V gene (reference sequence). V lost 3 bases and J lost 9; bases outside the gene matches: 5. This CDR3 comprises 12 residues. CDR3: CAWRGTVGEQFF. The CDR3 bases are TGTGCCTGGAGGGGGACAGTTGGTGAGCAGTTCTTC.

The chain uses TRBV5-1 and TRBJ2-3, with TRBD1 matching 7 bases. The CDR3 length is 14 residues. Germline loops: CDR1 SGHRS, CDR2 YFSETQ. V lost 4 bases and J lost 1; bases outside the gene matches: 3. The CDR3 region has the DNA TGCGCCAGCAGCCAAGACAGGGGCACAGATACGCAGTATTTT. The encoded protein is CASSQDRGTDTQYF.

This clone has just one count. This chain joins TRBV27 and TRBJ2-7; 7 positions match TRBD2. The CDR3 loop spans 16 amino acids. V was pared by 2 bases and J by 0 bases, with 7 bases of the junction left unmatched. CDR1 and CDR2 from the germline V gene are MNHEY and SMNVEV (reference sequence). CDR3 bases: TGTGCCAGCAGTTTACGTGGCGGGGGAACCTCCTACGAGCAGTACTTC. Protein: CASSLRGGGTSYEQYF.

The CDR3: CAWSVRAGLQETQYF. Here the CDR3 DNA reads TGTGCCTGGAGTGTCAGGGCAGGGCTCCAAGAGACCCAGTACTTC. The rearrangement joins TRBV30 to TRBJ2-5, with D perhaps TRBD1 (5 bases). The CDR3 length is 15 residues. Germline V lookup: CDR1 GTSNPN, CDR2 SVGIG (reference sequence). V was shortened by 0 bases and J by 1 base, with 12 bases between the two germline ends.

The CDR3 sequence: CASSLLYGGVNTEAFF. Written as DNA, the CDR3 is TGTGCCAGCAGTTTATTATACGGCGGGGTGAACACTGAAGCTTTCTTT. V and J are TRBV28 and TRBJ1-1, with D hard to call. Germline CDR1 is MDHEN and CDR2 is SYDVKM. Trimming took 1 base from V and 0 from J, leaving 12 bases between them. The length of the CDR3 is 16 residues.

CDR3 DNA sequence: TGTGCCAGCAGCGTAGATGGAGGGGTAGTGGAGCCCCAGCATTTT. It encodes CASSVDGGVVEPQHF. V usage is TRBV9 and J usage is TRBJ1-5; TRBD1 is a possible D gene (5 bases). Germline values: CDR1 SGDLS, CDR2 YYNGEE. The CDR3 runs 15 residues. V dropped 0 bases and J dropped 8 bases, with 15 bases sitting between them.